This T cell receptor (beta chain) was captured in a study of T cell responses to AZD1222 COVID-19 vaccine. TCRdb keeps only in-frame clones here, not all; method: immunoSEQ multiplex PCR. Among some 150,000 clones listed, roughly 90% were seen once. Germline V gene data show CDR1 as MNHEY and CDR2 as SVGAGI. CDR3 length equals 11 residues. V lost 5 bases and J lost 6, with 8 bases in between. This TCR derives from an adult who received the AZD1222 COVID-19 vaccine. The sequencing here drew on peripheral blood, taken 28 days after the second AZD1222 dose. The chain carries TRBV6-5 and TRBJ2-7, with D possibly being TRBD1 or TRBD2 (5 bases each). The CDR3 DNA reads TGTGCCAGCAGTCGAGGGGCCGAGCAGTACTTC. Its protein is CASSRGAEQYF.